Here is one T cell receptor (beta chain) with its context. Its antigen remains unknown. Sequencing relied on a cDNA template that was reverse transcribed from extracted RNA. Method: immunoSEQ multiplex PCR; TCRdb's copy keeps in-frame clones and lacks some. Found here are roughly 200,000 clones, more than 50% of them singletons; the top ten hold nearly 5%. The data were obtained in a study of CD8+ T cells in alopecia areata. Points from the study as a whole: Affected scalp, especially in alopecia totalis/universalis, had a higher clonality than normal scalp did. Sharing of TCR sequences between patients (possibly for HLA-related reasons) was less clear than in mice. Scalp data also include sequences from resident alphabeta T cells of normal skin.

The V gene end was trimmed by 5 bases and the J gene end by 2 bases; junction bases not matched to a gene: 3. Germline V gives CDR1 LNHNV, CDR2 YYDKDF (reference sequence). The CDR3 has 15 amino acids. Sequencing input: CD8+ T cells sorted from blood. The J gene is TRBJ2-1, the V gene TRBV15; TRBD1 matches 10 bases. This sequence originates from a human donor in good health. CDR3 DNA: TGTGCCACCAGCGGGGACAGGGGCCCCTACAATGAGCAGTTCTTC. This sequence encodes CATSGDRGPYNEQFF.